A single sample is the source of the 5 T cell receptor beta chains below, sequenced in a study of tumor and adjacent non-tumor tissue in lung cancer. The template was RNA from unsorted bulk tissue. The library came from three nested PCR rounds adapted from ARM-PCR protocols. TCRdb reanalysed the multiplex PCR reads using MiXCR and keeps one entry per CDR3 protein. The sample includes some 99,000 distinct CDR3 sequences, around 75% of them seen just once. The sample consisted of lung tumor tissue. All receptors derive from an older woman with non-small cell lung cancer.

As concerns this clonotype: A read error may explain this, as a much larger clone is one base away. The rearrangement links TRBV5-1 to TRBJ2-6, with a weak D call TRBD2 (5 bases). The CDR3 has 14 amino acids. From germline, CDR1 is SGHRS and CDR2 YFSETQ. The V and J ends lost 4 bases and 5 bases respectively, with 10 bases between them. The CDR3 DNA follows: TGCGCCAGCAGCGAGGGTACTAGGGCCAACGTCCTGACTTTC. Amino acid sequence: CASSEGTRANVLTF.

The chain carries TRBV20-1 and TRBJ2-1, with unresolved D. This CDR3 is 14 amino acids long. Germline CDR1 and CDR2: DFQATT and SNEGSKA (reference sequence). Trimming left V 3 bases short and J 11 bases short, with 20 bases between. CDR3 region: CSASEGFPGNKQFF. For the CDR3, the DNA is TGCAGTGCTAGTGAAGGGTTCCCTGGGAATAAGCAGTTCTTC.

A few counts support this clonotype. This clone may be a read error of a much larger clone one base away. The rearrangement uses TRBV6-5 and TRBJ1-2; D not certain. This CDR3 spans 13 amino acids. CDR1 MNHEY and CDR2 SVGAGI come from the germline V gene. The CDR3 DNA is TGTGCCAGCAGTTACGACCAGAACTATAGCTACACCTTC. Its protein product is CASSYDQNYSYTF.

With respect to this clonotype: Possible read error: a much larger clone is one base away. This chain connects TRBV6-2 or TRBV6-3 to TRBJ2-7, with 12 bases lining up with TRBD2. The V segment lost 6 bases and the J segment 1 base; nucleotides outside the gene matches: 7. CDR1 and CDR2 (germline): MNHEY, SVGEGT. The CDR3 covers 16 residues. This CDR3 reads CASRQTGLAGSYEQYF. The CDR3 coding sequence is TGTGCCAGCAGACAGACTGGACTAGCGGGATCCTACGAGCAGTACTTC.

This clonotype was recorded a few times. V is TRBV10-3 and J is TRBJ1-1; D not resolved. CDR1 is ENHRY and CDR2 is SYGVKD in the germline V gene. The CDR3 has 11 amino acids. The CDR3 loop is CPIMGNTEAFF. The DNA of the CDR3 is TGTCCAATCATGGGGAACACTGAAGCTTTCTTT.